A single TCR beta chain is shown here with its context. The antigen is not known. There are 19 residues in the CDR3. Germline CDR1 is SNHLY and CDR2 is FYNNEI. V lost 10 bases to trimming and J lost 0 bases; unmatched junction nucleotides: 16. TCRdb keeps only in-frame clones here, not all; method: immunoSEQ multiplex PCR. The sample lists fewer than 85,000 clones, about 86% occurring once. The sample belongs to a study of OX40 agonist ivuxolimab in advanced cancers. About the study: Ivuxolimab, an antibody acting as an agonist of OX40 (CD134), was used to treat patients. Three patients, one with hepatocellular carcinoma and two with cutaneous melanoma, achieved partial responses. Study-level findings and limits: CD8+ T cells (on average) carried more expanded clones than CD4+ T cells.

The receptor was isolated from an adult with an advanced solid tumor such as melanoma, head and neck, liver or kidney cancer. This specimen was CD4+ or CD8+ T cells sorted from blood, taken in a trial of the OX40 agonist ivuxolimab. The chain links TRBV2 to TRBJ2-6; TRBD1 agrees at 9 bases. CDR3 nucleotides: TGTGCCACCCTAACATTGACCGGGACAGGGAACTCTGGGGCCAACGTCCTGACTTTC. Its protein product is CATLTLTGTGNSGANVLTF.